This TCR beta chain was sequenced during a study of cytomegalovirus exposure and HLA in healthy donors. As to this clone: Its antigen is undetermined.

The PCR contained 60 Vbeta and 13 Jbeta primers. Sequenced by immunoSEQ multiplex PCR; TCRdb stores in-frame clones only, minus some. The sample holds about 160,000 clones; 80% to 85% are singletons and the top ten take more than 0.9%. Findings and limits, study-wide: About 87% or about 30% of the time was how often most TCR beta V segments were productive, according to an earlier analysis. Later analysis identified several of the most significant clusters that appeared linked to common viral pathogens.

Germline CDR1 is SGHTS and CDR2 is YDEGEE. The CDR3 sequence is 15 residues long. The V segment lost 0 bases and the J segment 6 bases; nucleotides outside the gene matches: 5. The receptor was isolated from a girl aged 2 to 10 in good health and CMV-seropositive. The V call is TRBV5-8, the J call TRBJ2-3; 9 bases agree with TRBD1. The sequencing sample was made of PBMCs. CDR3: CASSLAGQGGDTQYF. The CDR3 bases are TGTGCCAGCAGCTTGGCGGGACAGGGTGGGGATACGCAGTATTTT.